This paragraph covers one T cell receptor (beta chain) sequence. No cognate antigen has been identified for it. The record has no base qualities; no much larger clone is one base away. The sample belongs to a study of blood T cell repertoires in COVID-19 (TCRdb year 2020). At the level of the whole study: Samples from collaborators originated in the United States, Italy and Spain and spanned both the acute and convalescent phases of COVID-19. Deeply sampled blood TCRbeta repertoires from subjects exposed to, actively infected with, or recovered from COVID-19 were included in the dataset. The repertoires were released in a freely available public database intended as a resource for research on the immune response to SARS-CoV-2. Sample metadata almost always included a de-identified subject ID, COVID-19 status, age in years and sex. The samples were drawn from the first 160 participants of the ongoing ImmuneRACE study and from some 1,300 subjects provided by 6 global collaborators. Where HLA class I and class II types were available, the types were taken from metadata supplied by the sample provider, not from assay-based typing. The prospective study material was composed of cDNA or gDNA derived from T cells, B-cell-depleted T cells, or PBMCs.

What the study reported, not specific to this receptor: How much clinical and demographic metadata was included differed by source and by participant, and the metadata was provided uncurated.

Another Seattle source contributed samples from volunteer blood donors who had recovered from COVID-19. Each collaborating institution followed its own protocols to collect whole blood in K2EDTA tubes. For TCRbeta analysis, collaborators shipped samples in one of three forms: frozen whole blood, isolated PBMCs, or DNA extracted from either of those sample types. The immunoSEQ Assay, a bias-controlled multiplex PCR, was used to amplify TCRbeta CDR3 regions from genomic DNA. In the source study's methods: Nucleated cell counts per sample were estimated from amplification of reference gene primers within the assay. Sequence reads were collapsed and filtered to measure the absolute abundance of every unique TCRbeta CDR3 rearrangement. Productive Simpson clonality was computed per sample as the square root of Simpson's diversity index over productive rearrangements. What TCRdb holds here is the immuneACCESS table cut down to in-frame rearrangements. Part of the clones is not present; checked against another copy, under half of the missing clones reflect an unresolved V gene, and the others are unexplained. The DNA gave D and trimming, while V, J and clone size come from that table. The sample table lists 250,000 to 300,000 clones, around 90% of them with a count of one. The ten most abundant clones make up 0.99% of the sample.

From a lookup of the germline V gene, CDR1 and CDR2 are MDHEN and SYDVKM. Here V drops 7 bases and J drops 6 bases, and the junction holds 8 bases not matched to any gene. Including cysteine and phenylalanine, the CDR3 has 14 amino acids. Of all the DNA, just the CDR3 is kept, 42 bases in frame from base 1. This sequence originates from a woman between 40 and 55 years old who had recovered from COVID-19. Sequencing used peripheral blood. Recombination linked TRBV28 to TRBJ1-4, with TRBD1 identical over 7 junction bases. CDR3 region: CASIPGQRYEKLFF. The base sequence is TGTGCCAGCATTCCGGGACAGCGGTATGAAAAACTGTTTTTT.